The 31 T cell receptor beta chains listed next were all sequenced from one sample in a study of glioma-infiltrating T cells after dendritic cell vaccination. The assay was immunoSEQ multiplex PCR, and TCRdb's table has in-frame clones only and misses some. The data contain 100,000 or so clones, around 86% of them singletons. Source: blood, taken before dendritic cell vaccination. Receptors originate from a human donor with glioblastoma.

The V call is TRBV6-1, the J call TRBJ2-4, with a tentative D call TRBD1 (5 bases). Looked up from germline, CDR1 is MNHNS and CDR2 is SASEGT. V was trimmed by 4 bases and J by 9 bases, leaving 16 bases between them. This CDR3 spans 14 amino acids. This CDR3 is CASSVMDSRGIQYF. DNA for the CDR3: TGTGCCAGCAGTGTGATGGATTCTAGGGGCATTCAGTACTTC.

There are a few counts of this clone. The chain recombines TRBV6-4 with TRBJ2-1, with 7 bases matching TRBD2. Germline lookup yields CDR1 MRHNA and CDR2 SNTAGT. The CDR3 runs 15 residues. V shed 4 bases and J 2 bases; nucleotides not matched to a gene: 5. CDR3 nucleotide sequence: TGTGCCAGCAGTGCCGCGGGGGAACCCTACAATGAGCAGTTCTTC. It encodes CASSAAGEPYNEQFF.

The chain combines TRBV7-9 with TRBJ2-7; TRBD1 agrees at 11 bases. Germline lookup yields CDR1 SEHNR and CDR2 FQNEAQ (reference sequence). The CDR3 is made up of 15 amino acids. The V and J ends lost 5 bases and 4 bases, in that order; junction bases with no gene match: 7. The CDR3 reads CASSRTGTGGYEQYF. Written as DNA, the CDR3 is TGTGCCAGCAGCCGAACCGGGACAGGGGGGTACGAGCAGTACTTC. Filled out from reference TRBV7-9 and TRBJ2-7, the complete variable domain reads DTGVSQNPRHKITKRGQNVTFRCDPISEHNRLYWYRQTLGQGPEFLTYFQNEAQLEKSRLLSDRFSAERPKGSFSTLEIQRTEQGDSAMYLCASSRTGTGGYEQYFGPGTRLTVT.

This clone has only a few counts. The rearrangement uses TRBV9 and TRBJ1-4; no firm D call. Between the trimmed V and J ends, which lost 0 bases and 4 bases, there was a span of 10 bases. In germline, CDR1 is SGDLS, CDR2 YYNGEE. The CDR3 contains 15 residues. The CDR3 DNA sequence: TGTGCCAGCAGCGTAGGAAAGCGCAGTAATGAAAAACTGTTTTTT. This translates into CASSVGKRSNEKLFF.

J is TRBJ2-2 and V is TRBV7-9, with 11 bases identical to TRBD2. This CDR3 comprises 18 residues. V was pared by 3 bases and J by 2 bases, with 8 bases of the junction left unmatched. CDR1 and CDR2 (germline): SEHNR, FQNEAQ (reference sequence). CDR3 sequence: CASSFPTSGTLNTGELFF. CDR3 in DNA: TGTGCCAGCAGCTTCCCGACTAGCGGGACACTCAACACCGGGGAGCTGTTTTTT.

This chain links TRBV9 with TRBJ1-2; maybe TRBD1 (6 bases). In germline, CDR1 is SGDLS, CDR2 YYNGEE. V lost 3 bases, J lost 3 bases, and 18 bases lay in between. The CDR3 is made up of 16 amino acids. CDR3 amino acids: CASSAQGTLLDYGYTF. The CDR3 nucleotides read TGTGCCAGCAGCGCACAGGGTACCCTGCTAGACTATGGCTACACCTTC.

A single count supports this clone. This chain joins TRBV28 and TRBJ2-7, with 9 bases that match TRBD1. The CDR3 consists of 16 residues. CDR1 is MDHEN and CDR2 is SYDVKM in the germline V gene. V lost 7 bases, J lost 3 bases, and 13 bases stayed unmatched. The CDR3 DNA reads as TGTGCCAGCACCCGGGACAGGGTCTCTAGCGTCTACGAGCAGTACTTC. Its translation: CASTRDRVSSVYEQYF. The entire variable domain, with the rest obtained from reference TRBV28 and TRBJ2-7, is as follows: DVKVTQSSRYLVKRTGEKVFLECVQDMDHENMFWYRQDPGLGLRLIYFSYDVKMKEKGDIPEGYSVSREKKERFSLILESASTNQTSMYLCASTRDRVSSVYEQYFGPGTRLTVT.

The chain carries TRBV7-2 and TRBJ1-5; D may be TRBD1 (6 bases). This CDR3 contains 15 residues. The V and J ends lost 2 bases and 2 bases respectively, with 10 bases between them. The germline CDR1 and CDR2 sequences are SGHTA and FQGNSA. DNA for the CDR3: TGTGCCAGCAGCTTATGGGGGGGCGGCAATCAGCCCCAGCATTTT. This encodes CASSLWGGGNQPQHF.

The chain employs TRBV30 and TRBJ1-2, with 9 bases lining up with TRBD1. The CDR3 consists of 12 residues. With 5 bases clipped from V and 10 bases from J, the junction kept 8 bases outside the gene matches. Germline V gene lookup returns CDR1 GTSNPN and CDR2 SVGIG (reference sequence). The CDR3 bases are TGTGCCTGGGGAACAGGGGGCGACTTCTACACCTTC. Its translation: CAWGTGGDFYTF.

The CDR3 region has the DNA TGTGCCAGCAGCCTCGGGACAGGGGAAGAGACCCAGTACTTC. Translation: CASSLGTGEETQYF. V is TRBV13 and J is TRBJ2-5, with 10 bases lining up with TRBD1. V dropped 5 bases and J dropped 3; count of bases not matched to a gene: 3. The CDR3 has 14 residues. Per the germline V gene, CDR1 is PRHDT and CDR2 is FYEKMQ (reference sequence). Variable domain in full (rest from reference TRBV13 and TRBJ2-5): AAGVIQSPRHLIKEKRETATLKCYPIPRHDTVYWYQQGPGQDPQFLISFYEKMQSDKGSIPDRFSAQQFSDYHSELNMSSLELGDSALYFCASSLGTGEETQYFGPGTRLLVL.

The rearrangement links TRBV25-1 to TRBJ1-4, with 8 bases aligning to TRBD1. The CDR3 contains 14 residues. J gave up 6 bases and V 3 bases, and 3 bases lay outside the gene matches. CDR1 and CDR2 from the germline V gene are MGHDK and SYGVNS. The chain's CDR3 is CASSEQTGDEKLFF. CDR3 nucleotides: TGTGCCAGCAGTGAGCAGACAGGGGATGAAAAACTGTTTTTT. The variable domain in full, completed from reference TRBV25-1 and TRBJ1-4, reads EADIYQTPRYLVIGTGKKITLECSQTMGHDKMYWYQQDPGMELHLIHYSYGVNSTEKGDLSSESTVSRIRTEHFPLTLESARPSHTSQYLCASSEQTGDEKLFFGSGTQLSVL.

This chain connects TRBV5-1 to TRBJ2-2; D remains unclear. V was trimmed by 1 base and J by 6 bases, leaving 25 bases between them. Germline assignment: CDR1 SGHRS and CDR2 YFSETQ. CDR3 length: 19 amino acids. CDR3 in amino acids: CASSLWVTDEILVAGELFF. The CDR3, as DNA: TGCGCCAGCAGCTTGTGGGTTACAGACGAGATTTTAGTTGCCGGGGAGCTGTTTTTT. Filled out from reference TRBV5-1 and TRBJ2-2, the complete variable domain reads KAGVTQTPRYLIKTRGQQVTLSCSPISGHRSVSWYQQTPGQGLQFLFEYFSETQRNKGNFPGRFSGRQFSNSRSEMNVSTLELGDSALYLCASSLWVTDEILVAGELFFGEGSRLTVL.

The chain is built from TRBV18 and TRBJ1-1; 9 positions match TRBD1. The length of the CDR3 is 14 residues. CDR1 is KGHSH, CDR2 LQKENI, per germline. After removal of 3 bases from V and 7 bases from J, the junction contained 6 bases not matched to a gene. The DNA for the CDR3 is TGTGCCAGCTCACCGCAGGGACAGGGAGTTGAAGCTTTCTTT. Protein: CASSPQGQGVEAFF.

The CDR3 sequence is CAISEYLRTDYGYTF. The DNA of the CDR3 is TGTGCCATCAGTGAGTACCTCAGGACAGACTATGGCTACACCTTC. The chain uses TRBV10-3 and TRBJ1-2; possible D gene TRBD1, 6 bases. The germline V and J ends were trimmed by 1 base and 3 bases, with 12 bases remaining between them. From germline, CDR1 is ENHRY and CDR2 SYGVKD. The CDR3 length is 15 residues.

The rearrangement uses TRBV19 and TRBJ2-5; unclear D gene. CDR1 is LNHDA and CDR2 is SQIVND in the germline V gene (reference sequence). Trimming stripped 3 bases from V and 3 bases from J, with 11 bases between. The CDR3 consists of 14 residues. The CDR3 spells CASSINGFKETQYF. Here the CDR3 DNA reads TGTGCCAGTAGTATTAACGGGTTCAAAGAGACCCAGTACTTC.

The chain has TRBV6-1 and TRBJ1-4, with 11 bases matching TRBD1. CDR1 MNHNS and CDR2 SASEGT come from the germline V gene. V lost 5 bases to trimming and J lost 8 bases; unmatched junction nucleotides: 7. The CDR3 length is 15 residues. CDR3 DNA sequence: TGTGCCAGCAGTATGGACAGGGGGCTCGCGGAAAAACTGTTTTTT. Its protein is CASSMDRGLAEKLFF.

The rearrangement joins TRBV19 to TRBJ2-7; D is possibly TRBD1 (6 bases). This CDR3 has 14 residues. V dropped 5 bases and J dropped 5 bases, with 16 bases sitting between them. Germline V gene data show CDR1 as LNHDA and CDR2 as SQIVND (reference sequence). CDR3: CASSVQGWRDEQYF. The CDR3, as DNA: TGTGCCAGTAGTGTACAGGGTTGGAGAGACGAGCAGTACTTC.

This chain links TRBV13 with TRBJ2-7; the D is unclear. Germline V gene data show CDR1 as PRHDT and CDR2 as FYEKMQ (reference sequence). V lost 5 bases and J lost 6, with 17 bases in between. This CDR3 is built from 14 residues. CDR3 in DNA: TGTGCCAGCAGCCCCACGGTGCTCTCGTCCGAGCAGTACTTC. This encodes CASSPTVLSSEQYF.

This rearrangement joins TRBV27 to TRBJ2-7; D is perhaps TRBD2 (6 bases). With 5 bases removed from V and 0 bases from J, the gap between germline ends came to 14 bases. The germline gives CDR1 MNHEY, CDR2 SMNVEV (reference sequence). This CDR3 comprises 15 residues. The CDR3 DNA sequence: TGTGCCAGCAGTAACTCGGGACTCAGCTCCTACGAGCAGTACTTC. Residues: CASSNSGLSSYEQYF.

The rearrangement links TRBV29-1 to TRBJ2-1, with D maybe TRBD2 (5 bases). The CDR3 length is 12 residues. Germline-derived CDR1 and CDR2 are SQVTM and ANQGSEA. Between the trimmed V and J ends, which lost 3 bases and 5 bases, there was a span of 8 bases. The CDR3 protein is CSVDSRDNEQFF. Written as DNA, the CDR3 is TGCAGCGTTGACTCGCGGGACAATGAGCAGTTCTTC.

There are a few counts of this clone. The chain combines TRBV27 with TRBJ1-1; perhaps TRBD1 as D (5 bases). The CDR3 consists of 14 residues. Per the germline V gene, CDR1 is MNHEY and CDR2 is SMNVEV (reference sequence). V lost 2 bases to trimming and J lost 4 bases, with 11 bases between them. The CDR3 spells CASSLGGGATEAFF. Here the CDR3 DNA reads TGTGCCAGCAGTTTAGGGGGGGGTGCCACTGAAGCTTTCTTT.

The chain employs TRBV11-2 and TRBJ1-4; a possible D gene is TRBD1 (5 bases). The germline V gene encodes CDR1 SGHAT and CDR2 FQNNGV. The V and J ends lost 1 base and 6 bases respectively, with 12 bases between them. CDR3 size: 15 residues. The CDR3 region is CASSLVGRVDEKLFF. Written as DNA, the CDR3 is TGTGCCAGCAGCTTAGTTGGCAGGGTGGATGAAAAACTGTTTTTT.

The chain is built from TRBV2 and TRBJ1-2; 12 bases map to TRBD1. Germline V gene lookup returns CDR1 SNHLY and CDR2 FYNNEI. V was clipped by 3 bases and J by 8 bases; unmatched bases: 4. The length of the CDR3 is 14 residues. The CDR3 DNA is TGTGCCAGCAGTGAGGGGACAGGGGGCTGGGGCTACACCTTC. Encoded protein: CASSEGTGGWGYTF.

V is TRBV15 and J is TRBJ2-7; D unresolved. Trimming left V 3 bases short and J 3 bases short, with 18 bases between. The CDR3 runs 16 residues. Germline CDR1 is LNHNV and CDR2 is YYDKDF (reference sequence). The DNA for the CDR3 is TGTGCCACCAGCAGTTTAGACTCAAACCATCACTACGAGCAGTACTTC. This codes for CATSSLDSNHHYEQYF.

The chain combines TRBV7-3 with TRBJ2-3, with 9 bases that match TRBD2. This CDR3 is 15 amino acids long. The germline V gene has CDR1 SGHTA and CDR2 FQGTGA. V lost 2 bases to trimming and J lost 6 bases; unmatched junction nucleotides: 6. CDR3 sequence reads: CASSLGGRAADTQYF. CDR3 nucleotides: TGTGCCAGCAGCTTAGGCGGGAGGGCCGCCGATACGCAGTATTTT.

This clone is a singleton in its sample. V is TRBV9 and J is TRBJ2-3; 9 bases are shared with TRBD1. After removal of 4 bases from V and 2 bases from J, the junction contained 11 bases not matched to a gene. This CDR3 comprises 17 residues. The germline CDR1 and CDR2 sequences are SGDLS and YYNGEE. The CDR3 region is CASSPRSGQGPTDTQYF. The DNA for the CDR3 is TGTGCCAGCAGCCCCCGAAGTGGACAGGGGCCCACAGATACGCAGTATTTT.

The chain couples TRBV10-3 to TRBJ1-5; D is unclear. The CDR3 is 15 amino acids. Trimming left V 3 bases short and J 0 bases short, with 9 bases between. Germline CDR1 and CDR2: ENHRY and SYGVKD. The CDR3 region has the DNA TGTGCCATCAGTGACGGGGAATATAGCAATCAGCCCCAGCATTTT. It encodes CAISDGEYSNQPQHF.

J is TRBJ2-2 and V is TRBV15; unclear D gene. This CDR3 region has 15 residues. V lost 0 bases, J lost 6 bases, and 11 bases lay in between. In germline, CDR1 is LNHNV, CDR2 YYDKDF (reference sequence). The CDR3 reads CATSRESSQAGELFF. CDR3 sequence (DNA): TGTGCCACCAGCAGAGAGTCGAGTCAGGCCGGGGAGCTGTTTTTT.

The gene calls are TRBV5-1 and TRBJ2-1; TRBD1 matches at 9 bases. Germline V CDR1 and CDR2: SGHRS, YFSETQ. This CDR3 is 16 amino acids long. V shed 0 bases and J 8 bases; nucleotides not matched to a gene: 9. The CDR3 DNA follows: TGCGCCAGCAGCTTGGCGCCGGGACAGGGTGACGATGAGCAGTTCTTC. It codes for CASSLAPGQGDDEQFF.

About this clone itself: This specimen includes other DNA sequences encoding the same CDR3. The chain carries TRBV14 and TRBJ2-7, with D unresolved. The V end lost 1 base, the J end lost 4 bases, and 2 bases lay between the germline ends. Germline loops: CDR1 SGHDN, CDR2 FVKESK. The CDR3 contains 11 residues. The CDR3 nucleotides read TGTGCCAGCAGCCAAGCTTACGAGCAGTACTTC. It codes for CASSQAYEQYF. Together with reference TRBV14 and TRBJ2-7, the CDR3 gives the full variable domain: EAGVTQFPSHSVIEKGQTVTLRCDPISGHDNLYWYRRVMGKEIKFLLHFVKESKQDESGMPNNRFLAERTGGTYSTLKVQPAELEDSGVYFCASSQAYEQYFGPGTRLTVT.

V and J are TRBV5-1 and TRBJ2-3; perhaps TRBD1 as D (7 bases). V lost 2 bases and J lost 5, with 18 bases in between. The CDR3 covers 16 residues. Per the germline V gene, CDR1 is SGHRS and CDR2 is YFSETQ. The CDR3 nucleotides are TGCGCCAGCAGCTTCGGCGGGACAGCGAGAAGAGATACGCAGTATTTT. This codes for CASSFGGTARRDTQYF.